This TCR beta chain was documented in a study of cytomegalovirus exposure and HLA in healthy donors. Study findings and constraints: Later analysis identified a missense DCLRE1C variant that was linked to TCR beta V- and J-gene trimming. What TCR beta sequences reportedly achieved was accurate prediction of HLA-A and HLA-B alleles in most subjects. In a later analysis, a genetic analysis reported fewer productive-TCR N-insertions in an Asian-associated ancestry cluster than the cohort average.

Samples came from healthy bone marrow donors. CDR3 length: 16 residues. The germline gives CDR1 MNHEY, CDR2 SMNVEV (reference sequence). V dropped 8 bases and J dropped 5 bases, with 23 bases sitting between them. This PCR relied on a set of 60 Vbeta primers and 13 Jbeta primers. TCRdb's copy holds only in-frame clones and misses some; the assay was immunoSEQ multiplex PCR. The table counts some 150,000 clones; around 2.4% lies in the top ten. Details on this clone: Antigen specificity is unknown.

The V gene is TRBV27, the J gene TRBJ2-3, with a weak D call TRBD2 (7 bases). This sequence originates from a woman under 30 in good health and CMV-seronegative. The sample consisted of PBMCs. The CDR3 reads CASLKRMGGAVDTQYF. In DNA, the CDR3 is TGTGCCAGCCTCAAAAGGATGGGGGGGGCGGTAGATACGCAGTATTTT.